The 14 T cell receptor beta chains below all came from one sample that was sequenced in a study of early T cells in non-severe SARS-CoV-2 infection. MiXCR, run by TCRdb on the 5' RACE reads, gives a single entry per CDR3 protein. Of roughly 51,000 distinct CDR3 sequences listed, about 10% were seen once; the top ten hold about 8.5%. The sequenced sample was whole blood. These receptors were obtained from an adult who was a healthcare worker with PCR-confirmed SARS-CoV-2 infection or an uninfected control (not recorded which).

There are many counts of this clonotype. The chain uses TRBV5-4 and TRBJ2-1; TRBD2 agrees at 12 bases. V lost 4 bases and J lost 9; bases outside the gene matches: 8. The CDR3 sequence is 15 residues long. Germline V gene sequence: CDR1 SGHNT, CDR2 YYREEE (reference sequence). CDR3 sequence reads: CASSQLAGGGIEQFF. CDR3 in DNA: TGTGCCAGCAGCCAACTAGCGGGAGGAGGAATTGAGCAGTTCTTC. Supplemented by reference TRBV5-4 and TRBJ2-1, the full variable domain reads ETGVTQSPTHLIKTRGQQVTLRCSSQSGHNTVSWYQQALGQGPQFIFQYYREEENGRGNFPPRFSGLQFPNYSSELNVNALELDDSALYLCASSQLAGGGIEQFFGPGTRLTVL.

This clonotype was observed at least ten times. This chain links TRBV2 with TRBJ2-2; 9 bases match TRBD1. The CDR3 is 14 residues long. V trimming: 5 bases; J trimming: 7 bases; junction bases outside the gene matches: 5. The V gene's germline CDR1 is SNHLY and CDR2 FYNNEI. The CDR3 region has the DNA TGTGCCAGCAGTTGGGACAGGGTTAACGGGGAGCTGTTTTTT. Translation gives CASSWDRVNGELFF.

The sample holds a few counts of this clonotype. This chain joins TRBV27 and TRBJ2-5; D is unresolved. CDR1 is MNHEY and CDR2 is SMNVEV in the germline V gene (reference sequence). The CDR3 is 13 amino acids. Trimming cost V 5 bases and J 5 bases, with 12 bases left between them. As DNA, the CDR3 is TGTGCCAGCAGTCCCCCCGCCGGGGAGACCCAGTACTTC. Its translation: CASSPPAGETQYF.

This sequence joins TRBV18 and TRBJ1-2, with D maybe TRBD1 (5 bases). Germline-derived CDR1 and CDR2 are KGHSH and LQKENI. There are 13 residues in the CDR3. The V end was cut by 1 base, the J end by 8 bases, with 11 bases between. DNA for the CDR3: TGTGCCAGCTCACCACAAGCGGGGGACGGCTACACCTTC. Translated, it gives CASSPQAGDGYTF.

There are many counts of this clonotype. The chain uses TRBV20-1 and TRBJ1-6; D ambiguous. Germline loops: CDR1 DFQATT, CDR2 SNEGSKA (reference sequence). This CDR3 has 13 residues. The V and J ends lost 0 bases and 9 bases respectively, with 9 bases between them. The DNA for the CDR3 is TGCAGTGCTAGAGAGTCCCGCGGTTCACCCCTCCACTTT. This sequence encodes CSARESRGSPLHF.

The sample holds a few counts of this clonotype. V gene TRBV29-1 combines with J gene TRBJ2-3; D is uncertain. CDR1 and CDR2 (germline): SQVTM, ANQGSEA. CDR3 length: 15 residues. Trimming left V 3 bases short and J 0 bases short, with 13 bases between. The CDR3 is CSVDGQPGSTDTQYF. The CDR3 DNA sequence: TGCAGCGTTGATGGTCAGCCCGGTAGCACAGATACGCAGTATTTT.

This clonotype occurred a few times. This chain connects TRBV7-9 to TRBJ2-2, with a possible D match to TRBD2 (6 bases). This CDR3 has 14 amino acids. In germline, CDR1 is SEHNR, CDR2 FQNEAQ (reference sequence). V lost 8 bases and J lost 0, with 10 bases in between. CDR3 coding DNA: TGTGCCAGCTGGGGGGAAGCGAACACCGGGGAGCTGTTTTTT. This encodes CASWGEANTGELFF.

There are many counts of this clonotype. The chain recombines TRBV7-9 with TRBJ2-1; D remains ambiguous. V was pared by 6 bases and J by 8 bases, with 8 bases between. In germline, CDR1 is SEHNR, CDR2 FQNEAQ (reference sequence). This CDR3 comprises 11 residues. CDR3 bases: TGTGCCAGCAGGTCTTTGCATGAGCAGTTCTTC. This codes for CASRSLHEQFF. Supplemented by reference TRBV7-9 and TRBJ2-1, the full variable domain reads DTGVSQNPRHKITKRGQNVTFRCDPISEHNRLYWYRQTLGQGPEFLTYFQNEAQLEKSRLLSDRFSAERPKGSFSTLEIQRTEQGDSAMYLCASRSLHEQFFGPGTRLTVL.

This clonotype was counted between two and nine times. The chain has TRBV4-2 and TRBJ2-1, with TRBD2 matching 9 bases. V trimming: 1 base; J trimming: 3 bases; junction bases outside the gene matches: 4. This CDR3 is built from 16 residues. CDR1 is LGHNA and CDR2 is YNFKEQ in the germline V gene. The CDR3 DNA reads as TGTGCCAGCAGCCAAGGGGCGGGAGGGTTCTACAATGAGCAGTTCTTC. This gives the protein CASSQGAGGFYNEQFF.

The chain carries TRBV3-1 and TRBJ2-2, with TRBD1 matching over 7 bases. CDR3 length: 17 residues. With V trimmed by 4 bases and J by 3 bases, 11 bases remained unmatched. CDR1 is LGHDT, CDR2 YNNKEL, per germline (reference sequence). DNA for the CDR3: TGTGCCAGCAGCCTAGAAACGCGACAGGGCTACACCGGGGAGCTGTTTTTT. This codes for CASSLETRQGYTGELFF.

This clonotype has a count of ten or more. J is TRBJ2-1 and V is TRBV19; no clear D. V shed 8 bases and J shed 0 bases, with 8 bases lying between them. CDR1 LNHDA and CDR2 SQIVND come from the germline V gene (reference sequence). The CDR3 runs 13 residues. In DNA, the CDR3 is TGTGCCAGTTCTACGGTCTCCTACAATGAGCAGTTCTTC. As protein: CASSTVSYNEQFF.

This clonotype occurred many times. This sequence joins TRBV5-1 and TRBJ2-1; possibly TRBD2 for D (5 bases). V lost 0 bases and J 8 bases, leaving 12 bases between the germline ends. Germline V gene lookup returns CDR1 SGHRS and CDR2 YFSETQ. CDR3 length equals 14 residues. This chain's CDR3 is CASSLVLASDEQFF. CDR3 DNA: TGCGCCAGCAGCTTGGTTCTAGCATCGGATGAGCAGTTCTTC.

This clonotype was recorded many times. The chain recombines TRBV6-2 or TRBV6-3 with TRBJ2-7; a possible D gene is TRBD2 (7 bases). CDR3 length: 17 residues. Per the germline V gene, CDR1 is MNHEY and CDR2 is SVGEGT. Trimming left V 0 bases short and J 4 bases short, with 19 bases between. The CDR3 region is CASSYSPGGGRLYEQYF. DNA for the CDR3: TGTGCCAGCAGTTACTCCCCCGGCGGGGGCCGTCTATACGAGCAGTACTTC.

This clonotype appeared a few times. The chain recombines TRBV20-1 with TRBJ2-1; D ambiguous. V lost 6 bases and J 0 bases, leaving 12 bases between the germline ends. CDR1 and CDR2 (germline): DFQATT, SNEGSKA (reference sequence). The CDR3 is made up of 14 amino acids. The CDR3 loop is CSALSGVSYNEQFF. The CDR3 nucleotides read TGCAGTGCCCTCTCGGGCGTCTCCTACAATGAGCAGTTCTTC.